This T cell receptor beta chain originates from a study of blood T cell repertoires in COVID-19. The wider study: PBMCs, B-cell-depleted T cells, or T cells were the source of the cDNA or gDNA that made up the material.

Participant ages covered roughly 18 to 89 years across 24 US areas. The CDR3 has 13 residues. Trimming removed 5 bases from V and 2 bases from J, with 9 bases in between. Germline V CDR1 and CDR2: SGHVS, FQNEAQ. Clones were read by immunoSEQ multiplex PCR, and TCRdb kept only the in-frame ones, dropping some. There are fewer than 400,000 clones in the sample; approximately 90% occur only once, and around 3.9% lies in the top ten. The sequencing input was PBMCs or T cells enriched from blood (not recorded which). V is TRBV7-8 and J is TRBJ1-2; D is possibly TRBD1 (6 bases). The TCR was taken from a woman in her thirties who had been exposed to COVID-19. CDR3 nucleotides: TGTGCCAGCAGCCCAACAGGGAACTATGGCTACACCTTC. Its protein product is CASSPTGNYGYTF.